This record looks at one T cell receptor (beta chain) sequence and its context. Sample time point: baseline pretreatment blood. As for treatment: 15 Gy SBRT to primary tumor, nephrectomy 4 weeks later. The data were taken from a study of radiation and T cells in renal cell carcinoma. The assay was immunoSEQ multiplex PCR, and TCRdb's table has in-frame clones only and misses some. The sample has some 100,000 clones, 70% to 85% seen once. Per germline, CDR1 SGHTA and CDR2 FQGTGA. The CDR3 is 15 residues long. Trimming removed 2 bases from V and 5 bases from J; junction bases left unmatched: 4. The V gene is TRBV7-3, the J gene TRBJ2-1; 9 bases match TRBD1. The source of this sequence is a man between 60 and 70 years old with renal cell carcinoma. The specimen comprised blood, sampled from a patient whose treatment included radiotherapy and nephrectomy. The CDR3 DNA reads TGTGCCAGCAGCTTAGGACAGGGGTTCAACAATGAGCAGTTCTTC. Its protein is CASSLGQGFNNEQFF.